This TCR beta chain was found in a study of beta chain features in type 1 diabetes. Across the study: The study examined around 99,000,000 sorted cells across all samples.

Whole-study results and caveats: There were fewer insertions and more deletions at the VDJ junctions of type 1 diabetes patients.

Over 95% purity was reached by all sorted populations. Sequencing targeted expressed TCRB transcripts, as all isolated RNA had been reverse transcribed. Profiled with immunoSEQ multiplex PCR; TCRdb holds only in-frame clones, not every one. The sample includes roughly 330,000 clones, approximately 9.9% of them seen just once. A note on this clone: No antigen is known for it.

This receptor was obtained from a woman aged 30 to 39 in good health. The sequencing sample was made of naive CD4+ T cells from blood.

CDR3 amino acids: CASSYSGTGVDGYTF. DNA for the CDR3: TGTGCCAGCAGTTACTCAGGGACAGGGGTCGATGGCTACACCTTC. The V gene is TRBV6-6, the J gene TRBJ1-2, with 10 bases matching TRBD1. Germline values: CDR1 MNHNY, CDR2 SVGAGI (reference sequence). Germline trimming cut 0 bases from V and 6 bases from J; bases unmatched to any gene: 4. CDR3 length equals 15 residues.